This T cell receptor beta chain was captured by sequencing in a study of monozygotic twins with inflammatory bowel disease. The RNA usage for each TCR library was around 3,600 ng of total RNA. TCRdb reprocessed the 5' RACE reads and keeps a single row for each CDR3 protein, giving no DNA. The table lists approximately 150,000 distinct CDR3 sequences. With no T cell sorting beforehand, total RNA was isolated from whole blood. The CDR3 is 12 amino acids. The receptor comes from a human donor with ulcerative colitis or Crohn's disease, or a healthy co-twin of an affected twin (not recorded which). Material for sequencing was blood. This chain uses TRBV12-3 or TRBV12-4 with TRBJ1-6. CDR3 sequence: CASSLIRSPLHF.